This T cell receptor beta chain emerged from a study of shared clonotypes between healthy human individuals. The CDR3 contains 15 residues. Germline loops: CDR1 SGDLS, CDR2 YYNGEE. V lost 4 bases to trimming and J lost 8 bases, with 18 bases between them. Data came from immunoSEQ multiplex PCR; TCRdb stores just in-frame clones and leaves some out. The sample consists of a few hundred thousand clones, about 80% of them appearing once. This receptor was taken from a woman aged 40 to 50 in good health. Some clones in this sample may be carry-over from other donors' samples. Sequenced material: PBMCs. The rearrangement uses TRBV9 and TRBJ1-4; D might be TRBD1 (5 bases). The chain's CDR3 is CASSSHRTQYEKLFF. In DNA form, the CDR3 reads TGTGCCAGCAGCTCCCACAGGACCCAATACGAAAAACTGTTTTTT.